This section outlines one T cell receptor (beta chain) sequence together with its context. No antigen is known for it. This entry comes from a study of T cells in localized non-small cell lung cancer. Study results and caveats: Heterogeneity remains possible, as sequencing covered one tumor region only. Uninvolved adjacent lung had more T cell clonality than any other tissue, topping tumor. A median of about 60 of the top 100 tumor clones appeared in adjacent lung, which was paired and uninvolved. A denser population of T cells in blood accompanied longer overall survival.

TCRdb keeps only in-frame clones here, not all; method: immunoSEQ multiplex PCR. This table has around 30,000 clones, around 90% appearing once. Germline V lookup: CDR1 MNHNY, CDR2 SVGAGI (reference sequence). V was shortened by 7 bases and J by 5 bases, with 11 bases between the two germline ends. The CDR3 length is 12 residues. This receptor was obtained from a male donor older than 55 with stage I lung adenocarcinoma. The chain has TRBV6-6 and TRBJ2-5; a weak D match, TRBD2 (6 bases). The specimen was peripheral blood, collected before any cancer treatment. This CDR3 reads CASTSRGETQYF. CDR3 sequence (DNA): TGTGCCAGCACGTCACGGGGGGAGACCCAGTACTTC.